Following are 28 T cell receptor beta chains from one sample sequenced in a study of CD8 T cells in Susac syndrome. Roughly 0.45 to 1 ug RNA was reverse transcribed with random hexamers. TCRdb itself ran the immunoSEQ multiplex PCR reads through MiXCR, one entry per CDR3 protein. Altogether approximately 19,000 distinct CDR3 sequences are present, around 95% being singletons, with the ten largest covering less than 0.3%. The sample was CD8+ T cells from PBMCs. These receptors all stem from a human donor in good health.

The chain combines TRBV9 with TRBJ2-2; D is uncertain. The CDR3 is 13 residues long. Trimming took off 0 bases at V and 6 bases at J, with 6 bases between the two ends. CDR1 is SGDLS, CDR2 YYNGEE, per germline. The CDR3 sequence is CASSVAGPGELFF. CDR3 in DNA: TGTGCCAGCAGCGTAGCCGGCCCCGGGGAGCTGTTTTTT.

CDR3 coding DNA: TGCGCCAGCAGCCAAGACTCGGACGATACGCAGTATTTT. Encoded protein: CASSQDSDDTQYF. The V gene is TRBV4-3, the J gene TRBJ2-3; D unclear. This CDR3 comprises 13 residues. The ends were cut back, 0 bases at V and 6 bases at J, with 7 bases in the middle. Germline V gives CDR1 LGHNA, CDR2 YSLEER.

The chain employs TRBV7-9 and TRBJ2-7, with 7 bases aligning to TRBD2. Looked up from germline, CDR1 is SEHNR and CDR2 is FQNEAQ (reference sequence). The V segment lost 1 base and the J segment 3 bases; nucleotides outside the gene matches: 3. The CDR3 totals 14 residues. The CDR3 bases are TGTGCCAGCAGCTTAGTACAGCGGGACTACGAGCAGTACTTC. Translation gives CASSLVQRDYEQYF.

This chain uses TRBV29-1 with TRBJ2-7; possible D gene TRBD2, 5 bases. With 7 bases removed from V and 2 bases from J, the gap between germline ends came to 15 bases. CDR3 size: 13 residues. Germline CDR1 reads SQVTM; CDR2 reads ANQGSEA. The CDR3 coding sequence is TGCAGCGCTGAGGGTTTTGGTCCCTACGAGCAGTACTTC. Its protein is CSAEGFGPYEQYF.

V and J are TRBV28 and TRBJ2-4; D call uncertain. V was shortened by 3 bases and J by 10 bases, with 7 bases between the two germline ends. The CDR3 contains 11 residues. Per the germline V gene, CDR1 is MDHEN and CDR2 is SYDVKM. The DNA for the CDR3 is TGTGCCAGCAGTTTTTCAGTAATTCAGTACTTC. Its translation: CASSFSVIQYF.

The V gene is TRBV7-9, the J gene TRBJ1-1, with D uncertain. CDR3 length equals 12 residues. Germline CDR1 and CDR2: SEHNR and FQNEAQ (reference sequence). V was cut by 4 bases and J by 8 bases, with 11 bases left in between. The CDR3 region has the DNA TGTGCCAGCAGCTCCAGGACCTGGGAAGCTTTCTTT. Amino acid sequence: CASSSRTWEAFF.

The CDR3 region has the DNA TGTGCCAGCAGCTTAGTAACAGGGAACTACGAGCAGTACGTC. Translating it yields CASSLVTGNYEQYV. V and J are TRBV11-2 and TRBJ2-7, with D maybe TRBD1 (6 bases). V lost 1 base and J lost 3, with 10 bases in between. Germline assignment: CDR1 SGHAT and CDR2 FQNNGV. This CDR3 contains 14 residues.

The chain couples TRBV12-3 or TRBV12-4 to TRBJ2-2; tentatively, D is TRBD2 (5 bases). V lost 5 bases and J lost 0, with 10 bases in between. The CDR3 is made up of 15 amino acids. The CDR3 coding sequence is TGTGCCAGCAGTCCCGGGCGGGCGAACACCGGGGAGCTGTTTTTT. It codes for CASSPGRANTGELFF.

The V and J genes are TRBV9 and TRBJ2-1, with 8 bases fitting TRBD2. V shed 4 bases and J 2 bases; nucleotides not matched to a gene: 8. Germline-derived CDR1 and CDR2 are SGDLS and YYNGEE. This CDR3 is 16 amino acids long. The CDR3 region is CASSTYSGTPYNEQFF. As DNA, the CDR3 is TGTGCCAGCAGCACATATAGCGGGACCCCCTACAATGAGCAGTTCTTC.

The chain combines TRBV23-1 with TRBJ1-1; TRBD1 matches at 8 bases. TRBV23-1 is known as an ORF, though its function is uncertain. V trimming: 3 bases; J trimming: 4 bases; junction bases outside the gene matches: 4. This CDR3 contains 14 residues. Here the CDR3 reads CASSHDRGGTEAFF. For the CDR3, the DNA is TGCGCCAGCAGTCACGACAGGGGTGGCACTGAAGCTTTCTTT.

The V and J genes are TRBV12-3 or TRBV12-4 and TRBJ1-1; 8 nucleotides line up with TRBD1. Trimming cost V 8 bases and J 6 bases; bases outside gene matches: 5. The CDR3 sequence is 12 residues long. The CDR3 nucleotides read TGTGCCAGCGATACAGGGGGGGCTGAAGCTTTCTTT. It specifies CASDTGGAEAFF.

The CDR3 DNA sequence: TGCAGCGTCTTGGAGCCTAGCACAGATACGCAGTATTTT. Translated, it gives CSVLEPSTDTQYF. This chain connects TRBV29-1 to TRBJ2-3; D is unclear. Looked up from germline, CDR1 is SQVTM and CDR2 is ANQGSEA. The CDR3 totals 13 residues. V lost 6 bases and J lost 0, with 10 bases in between.

The chain uses TRBV27 and TRBJ2-7; the match to TRBD1 covers 11 bases. V lost 6 bases and J lost 4; bases outside the gene matches: 5. Germline CDR1 is MNHEY and CDR2 is SMNVEV (reference sequence). There are 14 residues in the CDR3. CDR3 sequence reads: CASSWTGGMYEQYF. CDR3 nucleotides: TGTGCCAGCAGCTGGACAGGGGGCATGTACGAGCAGTACTTC.

This rearrangement joins TRBV11-2 to TRBJ2-7, with TRBD1 matching over 7 bases. Germline V CDR1 and CDR2: SGHAT, FQNNGV. The CDR3 runs to 17 residues. V lost 1 base, J lost 1 base, and 10 bases stayed unmatched. The CDR3 nucleotides read TGTGCCAGCAGCTTAGGACCTAGGGACAGATTGTCCTACGAGCAGTACTTC. Translated: CASSLGPRDRLSYEQYF.

This clonotype has only one observation. The chain has TRBV14 and TRBJ1-1; no clear D gene. Germline V gene data show CDR1 as SGHDN and CDR2 as FVKESK. The CDR3 is 15 residues long. V dropped 1 base and J dropped 0 bases, with 9 bases sitting between them. In nucleotides, the CDR3 is TGTGCCAGCAGCCAAGCACCTCTTATGAACACTGAAGCTTTCTTT. As protein: CASSQAPLMNTEAFF.

The CDR3 loop reads CASSYLPTGGEQFF. CDR3 in DNA: TGTGCCAGCAGTTACTTACCCACAGGGGGTGAGCAGTTCTTC. V usage is TRBV6-5 and J usage is TRBJ2-1, with TRBD1 matching over 8 bases. Looked up from germline, CDR1 is MNHEY and CDR2 is SVGAGI. Unmatched junction bases numbered 5, after V lost 1 base and J lost 9 bases. This CDR3 contains 14 residues.

The chain combines TRBV4-1 with TRBJ1-5, with a weak D call TRBD1 (5 bases). V lost 4 bases and J 4 bases, leaving 11 bases between the germline ends. The CDR3 sequence is 14 residues long. Germline V gene sequence: CDR1 MGHRA, CDR2 YSYEKL. CDR3 nucleotide sequence: TGCGCCAGCAGCCTAGATAGGGGTAATCAGCCCCAGCATTTT. Its translation: CASSLDRGNQPQHF.

This sequence joins TRBV2 and TRBJ2-7; 7 nucleotides line up with TRBD2. This CDR3 is built from 13 residues. With V trimmed by 3 bases and J by 3 bases, 2 bases remained unmatched. Germline lookup yields CDR1 SNHLY and CDR2 FYNNEI. The CDR3 DNA reads as TGTGCCAGCAGTGATAAGCGGGACTACGAGCAGTACTTC. It specifies CASSDKRDYEQYF.

J is TRBJ2-6 and V is TRBV24-1; D is perhaps TRBD2 (5 bases). The CDR3 is made up of 19 amino acids. Trimming removed 1 base from V and 0 bases from J, with 15 bases in between. The germline V gene has CDR1 KGHDR and CDR2 SFDVKD. CDR3 sequence (DNA): TGTGCCACCAGTGATTTCTCGACGGGAATCGGCTCTGGGGCCAACGTCCTGACTTTC. This codes for CATSDFSTGIGSGANVLTF.

This clonotype was picked up one time. The chain joins TRBV6-5 to TRBJ2-6, with a weak D call TRBD2 (5 bases). Germline CDR1 MNHEY, CDR2 SVGAGI. V was trimmed by 9 bases and J by 0 bases, leaving 12 bases between them. The CDR3 contains 15 residues. The CDR3 sequence: CASLKRGSGANVLTF. The CDR3 DNA sequence: TGTGCCAGTCTAAAACGGGGCTCTGGGGCCAACGTCCTGACTTTC.

The V and J genes are TRBV19 and TRBJ1-1; no reliable D call. Trimming cost V 5 bases and J 8 bases, with 15 bases left between them. The CDR3 covers 13 residues. CDR1 is LNHDA, CDR2 SQIVND, per germline (reference sequence). CDR3 DNA: TGTGCCAGTAGTCCTACCCCGAAGGCCGAAGCTTTCTTT. It translates to CASSPTPKAEAFF.

The rearrangement links TRBV12-3 or TRBV12-4 to TRBJ2-2, with a weak D call TRBD2 (6 bases). The CDR3 covers 16 residues. The germline V and J ends were trimmed by 3 bases and 4 bases, with 15 bases remaining between them. The CDR3 region is CASSLGVLAATGELFF. DNA for the CDR3: TGTGCCAGCAGTTTGGGCGTGTTAGCGGCCACCGGGGAGCTGTTTTTT.

This clonotype was counted a single time. V usage is TRBV9 and J usage is TRBJ2-1, with 9 bases matching TRBD2. The CDR3 extends over 16 amino acids. Germline V lookup: CDR1 SGDLS, CDR2 YYNGEE. After removal of 5 bases from V and 7 bases from J, the junction contained 13 bases not matched to a gene. The CDR3 loop reads CASRPGGREGRNEQFF. The CDR3 DNA follows: TGTGCCAGCAGGCCCGGGGGGCGGGAGGGCCGTAATGAGCAGTTCTTC.

The chain carries TRBV10-3 and TRBJ2-5; 10 nucleotides line up with TRBD1. Losses at the gene ends were 6 bases for V and 0 bases for J; bases not matched to a gene: 7. Germline V lookup: CDR1 ENHRY, CDR2 SYGVKD. There are 16 residues in the CDR3. Written as DNA, the CDR3 is TGTGCCATCAGAGATCCCGGGACAGGGGACCAAGAGACCCAGTACTTC. Its protein product is CAIRDPGTGDQETQYF.

This sequence joins TRBV20-1 and TRBJ1-2; D possibly corresponds to TRBD1 (5 bases). The CDR3 is 15 amino acids. V was pared by 3 bases and J by 3 bases, with 17 bases between. CDR1 is DFQATT, CDR2 SNEGSKA, per germline (reference sequence). The CDR3 here is CSASLRRVGDYGYTF. CDR3 nucleotides: TGCAGTGCTAGCCTTAGACGGGTGGGGGACTATGGCTACACCTTC.

The chain couples TRBV27 to TRBJ1-1; 9 nucleotides agree with TRBD1. J gave up 5 bases and V 4 bases, and 5 bases lay outside the gene matches. Germline V gene lookup returns CDR1 MNHEY and CDR2 SMNVEV (reference sequence). The CDR3 runs to 14 residues. DNA for the CDR3: TGTGCCAGCAGTTCTACAGGGGGCGTAACTGAAGCTTTCTTT. It codes for CASSSTGGVTEAFF.

The gene calls are TRBV23-1 and TRBJ2-1; TRBD1 agrees at 9 bases. TRBV23-1 carries the ORF label, with uncertain function. Germline trimming cut 4 bases from V and 7 bases from J; bases unmatched to any gene: 11. The CDR3 has 16 residues. CDR3 sequence: CASSPVTGGQENEQFF. Written as DNA, the CDR3 is TGCGCCAGCAGTCCGGTGACAGGGGGTCAGGAAAATGAGCAGTTCTTC.

The gene calls are TRBV29-1 and TRBJ2-1; TRBD2 aligns across 7 bases. The CDR3 is 13 residues long. Germline CDR1 is SQVTM and CDR2 is ANQGSEA. The V and J ends lost 5 bases and 5 bases, in that order; junction bases with no gene match: 6. CDR3 DNA: TGCAGCGTTCTGAGTCTAGCGGACAATGAGCAGTTCTTC. The encoded protein is CSVLSLADNEQFF.